This T cell receptor beta chain was retrieved from a study of shared clonotypes between healthy human individuals. Only in-frame clones appear in the TCRdb table, and some are missing; sequencing was by immunoSEQ multiplex PCR. The sample contains nearly 1,000,000 clones, 76% of which appear only once. V shed 4 bases, J shed 6 bases, and the junction held 7 bases outside the gene matches. This CDR3 region has 15 residues. Per the germline V gene, CDR1 is SGHNT and CDR2 is YYREEE (reference sequence). The V call is TRBV5-4, the J call TRBJ2-6, with TRBD1 matching over 7 bases. Sequenced input: memory CD4+ T cells sorted from blood. Regarding subset: CD45RA-negative fraction. The TCR was taken from a young man in good health. The CDR3 bases are TGTGCCAGCAGCAAAACAGGGGTCGAGGCCAACGTCCTGACTTTC. Protein sequence: CASSKTGVEANVLTF.